The sequence of this T cell receptor (beta chain) was determined in a study of pediatric ulcerative colitis. The CDR3 runs to 14 residues. The ends were cut back, 10 bases at V and 4 bases at J, with 17 bases in the middle. Germline loops: CDR1 MNHNS, CDR2 SASEGT. The method was immunoSEQ multiplex PCR; TCRdb's version includes in-frame clones alone and lacks a portion of them. The repertoire holds about 15,000 clones, with around 90% as singletons. Blood was drawn at the time of colonoscopy. Study observations and caveats: Ulcerative colitis patients shared more blood-rectal clones than controls.

Of note for this clone: Its target is unknown.

The sequenced sample was blood. The receptor's source is a boy between 10 and 17 years old with moderate ulcerative colitis. The chain uses TRBV6-1 and TRBJ2-1; either TRBD1 or TRBD2 may fit D (5 bases each). CDR3 sequence reads: CAIPRDGWYNEQFF. In DNA form, the CDR3 reads TGTGCCATCCCCCGGGACGGGTGGTACAATGAGCAGTTCTTC.